The entry below gives a single T cell receptor (beta chain) sequence along with its context. The antigen remains undetermined. It is likely a read error, because the conserved phenylalanine at the end of the CDR3 is missing. This record comes from a study of tumor and adjacent non-tumor tissue in lung cancer. Whole-study context: Aged roughly 30 to 76 years, patients included 10 men and 5 women with stage I to III disease.

Findings of the study overall: Higher tumor TCR diversity was associated with shorter survival. Top 100 clones took a larger repertoire share in normal lung.

This sample's RNA came from whole unsorted tissue. Newly diagnosed lung cancer patients had thoracic surgery in China, August–late 2014, without prior chemotherapy. Three rounds of nested PCR, following a modified ARM-PCR protocol, produced the TCRbeta library. Each CDR3 protein is one row after TCRdb ran MiXCR on the multiplex PCR reads. The repertoire has roughly 120,000 distinct CDR3 sequences, more than 70% of them found once; the top ten carry 35% to 40%. Sequencing used lung tumor tissue. The source is a woman aged 55-69 years with non-small cell lung cancer.

Here the CDR3 reads CNARAGGNSYEQYI. Written as DNA, the CDR3 is TGCAATGCTAGAGCCGGGGGTAACTCCTACGAGCAGTACATC. This chain joins TRBV20-1 and TRBJ2-7, with a tentative D call TRBD2 (6 bases). There are 14 residues in the CDR3. CDR1 is DFQATT and CDR2 is SNEGSKA in the germline V gene (reference sequence).